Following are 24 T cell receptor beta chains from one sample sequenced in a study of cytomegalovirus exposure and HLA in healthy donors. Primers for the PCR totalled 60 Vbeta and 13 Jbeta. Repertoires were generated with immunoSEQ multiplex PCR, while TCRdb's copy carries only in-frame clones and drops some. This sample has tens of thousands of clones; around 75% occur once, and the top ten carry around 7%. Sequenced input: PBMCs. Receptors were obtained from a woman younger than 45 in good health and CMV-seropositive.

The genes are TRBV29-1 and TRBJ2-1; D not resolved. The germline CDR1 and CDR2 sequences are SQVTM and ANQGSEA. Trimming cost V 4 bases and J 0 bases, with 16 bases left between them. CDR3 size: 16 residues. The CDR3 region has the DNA TGCAGCGTTGTTCCTCTATCGCACAGCTCCTACAATGAGCAGTTCTTC. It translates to CSVVPLSHSSYNEQFF.

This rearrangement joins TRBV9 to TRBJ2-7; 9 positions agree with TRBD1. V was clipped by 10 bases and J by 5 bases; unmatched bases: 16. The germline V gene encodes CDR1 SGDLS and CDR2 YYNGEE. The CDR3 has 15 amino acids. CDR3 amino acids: CAATRGQGFDDEQYF. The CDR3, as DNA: TGTGCCGCAACCCGTGGACAGGGGTTTGACGACGAGCAGTACTTC.

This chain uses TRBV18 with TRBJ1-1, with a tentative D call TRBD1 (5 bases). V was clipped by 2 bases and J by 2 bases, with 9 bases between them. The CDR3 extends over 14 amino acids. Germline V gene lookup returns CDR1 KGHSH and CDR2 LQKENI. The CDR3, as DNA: TGTGCCAGCTCACCAGCGACAGCAAACACTGAAGCTTTCTTT. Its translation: CASSPATANTEAFF.

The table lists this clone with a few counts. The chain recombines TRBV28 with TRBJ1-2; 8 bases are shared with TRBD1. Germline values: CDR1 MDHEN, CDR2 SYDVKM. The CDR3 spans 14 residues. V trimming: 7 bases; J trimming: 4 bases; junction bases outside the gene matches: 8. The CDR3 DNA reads TGTGCCAGCAAACTCTCGGACAGGGTCTATGGCTACACCTTC. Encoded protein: CASKLSDRVYGYTF.

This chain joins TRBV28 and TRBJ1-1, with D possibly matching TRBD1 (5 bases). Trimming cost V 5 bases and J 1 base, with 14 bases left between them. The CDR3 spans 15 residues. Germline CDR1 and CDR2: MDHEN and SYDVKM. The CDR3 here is CASSNPTVSNTEAFF. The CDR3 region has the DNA TGTGCCAGCAGTAATCCGACAGTTTCGAACACTGAAGCTTTCTTT.

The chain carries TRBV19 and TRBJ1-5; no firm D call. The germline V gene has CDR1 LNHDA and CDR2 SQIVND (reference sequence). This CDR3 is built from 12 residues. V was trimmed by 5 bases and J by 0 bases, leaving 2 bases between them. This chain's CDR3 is CASSYSNQPQHF. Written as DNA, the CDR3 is TGTGCCAGTAGTTATAGCAATCAGCCCCAGCATTTT.

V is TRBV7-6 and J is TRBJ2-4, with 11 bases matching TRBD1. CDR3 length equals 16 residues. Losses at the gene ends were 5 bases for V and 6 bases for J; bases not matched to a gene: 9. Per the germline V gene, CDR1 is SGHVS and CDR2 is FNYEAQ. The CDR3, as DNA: TGTGCCAGCAGCCGTGGGACAGGGGGAGGGGTAAACATTCAGTACTTC. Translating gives CASSRGTGGGVNIQYF.

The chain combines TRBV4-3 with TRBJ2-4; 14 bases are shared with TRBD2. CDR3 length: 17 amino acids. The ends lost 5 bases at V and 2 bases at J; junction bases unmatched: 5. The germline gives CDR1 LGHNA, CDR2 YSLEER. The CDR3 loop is CASSKRLAGGPKNIQYF. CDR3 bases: TGCGCCAGCAGCAAAAGACTAGCGGGAGGGCCCAAAAACATTCAGTACTTC.

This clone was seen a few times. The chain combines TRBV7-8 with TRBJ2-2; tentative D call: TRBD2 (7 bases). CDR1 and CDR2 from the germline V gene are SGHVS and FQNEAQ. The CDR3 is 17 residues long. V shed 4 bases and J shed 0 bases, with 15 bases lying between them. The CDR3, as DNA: TGTGCCAGCAGCTCCGGCGGGGGCGCGTCGAACACCGGGGAGCTGTTTTTT. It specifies CASSSGGGASNTGELFF. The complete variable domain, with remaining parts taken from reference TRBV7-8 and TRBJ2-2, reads GAGVSQSPRYKVAKRGQDVALRCDPISGHVSLFWYQQALGQGPEFLTYFQNEAQLDKSGLPSDRFFAERPEGSVSTLKIQRTQQEDSAVYLCASSSGGGASNTGELFFGEGSRLTVL.

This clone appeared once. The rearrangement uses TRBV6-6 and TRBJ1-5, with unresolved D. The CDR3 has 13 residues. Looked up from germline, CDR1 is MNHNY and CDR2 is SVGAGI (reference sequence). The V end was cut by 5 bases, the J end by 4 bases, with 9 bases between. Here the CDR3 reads CASSQTENQPQHF. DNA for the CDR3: TGTGCCAGCAGTCAGACTGAAAATCAGCCCCAGCATTTT.

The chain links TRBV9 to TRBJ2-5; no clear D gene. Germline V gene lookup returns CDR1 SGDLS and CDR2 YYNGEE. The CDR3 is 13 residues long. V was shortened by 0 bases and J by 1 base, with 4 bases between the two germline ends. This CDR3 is CASSVGAQETQYF. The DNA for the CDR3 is TGTGCCAGCAGCGTAGGGGCCCAAGAGACCCAGTACTTC.

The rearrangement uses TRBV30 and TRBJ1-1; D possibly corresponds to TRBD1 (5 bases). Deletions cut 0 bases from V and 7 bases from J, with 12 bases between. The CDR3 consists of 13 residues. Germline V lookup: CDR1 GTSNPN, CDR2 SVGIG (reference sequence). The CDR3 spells CAWSVSLDSEAFF. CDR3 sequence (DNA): TGTGCCTGGAGTGTAAGTTTAGACAGTGAAGCTTTCTTT.

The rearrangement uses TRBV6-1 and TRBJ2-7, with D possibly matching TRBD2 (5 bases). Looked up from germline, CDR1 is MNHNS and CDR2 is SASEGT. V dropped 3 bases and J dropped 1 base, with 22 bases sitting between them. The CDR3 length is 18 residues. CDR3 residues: CASSDHLTEEVTSYEQYF. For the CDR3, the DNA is TGTGCCAGCAGTGACCACTTAACCGAGGAGGTAACGTCCTACGAGCAGTACTTC.

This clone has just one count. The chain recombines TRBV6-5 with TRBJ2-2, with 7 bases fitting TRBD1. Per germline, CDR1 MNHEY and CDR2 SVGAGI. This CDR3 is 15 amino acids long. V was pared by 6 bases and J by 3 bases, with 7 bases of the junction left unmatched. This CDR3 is CASRPPDRYTGELFF. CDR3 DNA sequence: TGTGCCAGCAGGCCCCCGGACAGGTACACCGGGGAGCTGTTTTTT.

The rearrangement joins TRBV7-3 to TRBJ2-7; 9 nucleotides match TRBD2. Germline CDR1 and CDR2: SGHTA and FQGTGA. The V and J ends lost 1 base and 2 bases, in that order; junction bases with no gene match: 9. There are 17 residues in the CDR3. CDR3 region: CASSLRHGSGRTYEQYF. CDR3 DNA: TGTGCCAGCAGCTTAAGGCACGGTAGCGGGAGAACCTACGAGCAGTACTTC.

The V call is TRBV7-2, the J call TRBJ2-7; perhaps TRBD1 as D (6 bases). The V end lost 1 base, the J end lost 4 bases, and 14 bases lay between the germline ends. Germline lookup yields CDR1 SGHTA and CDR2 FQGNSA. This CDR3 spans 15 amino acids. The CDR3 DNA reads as TGTGCCAGCAGCTTAGAGGGACAAATCGGGTACGAGCAGTACTTC. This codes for CASSLEGQIGYEQYF.

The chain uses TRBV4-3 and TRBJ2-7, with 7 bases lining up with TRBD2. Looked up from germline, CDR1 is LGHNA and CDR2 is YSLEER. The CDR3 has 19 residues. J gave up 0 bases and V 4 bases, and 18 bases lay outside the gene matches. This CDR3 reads CASSPGTTMAGATSYEQYF. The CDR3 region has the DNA TGCGCCAGCAGCCCTGGGACCACTATGGCGGGAGCCACCTCCTACGAGCAGTACTTC.

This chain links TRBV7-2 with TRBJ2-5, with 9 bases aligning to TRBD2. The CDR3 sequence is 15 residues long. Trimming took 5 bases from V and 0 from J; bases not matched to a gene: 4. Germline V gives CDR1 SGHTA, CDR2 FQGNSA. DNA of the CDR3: TGTGCCAGCAGCGCAACTAGCGGGTACCAAGAGACCCAGTACTTC. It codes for CASSATSGYQETQYF.

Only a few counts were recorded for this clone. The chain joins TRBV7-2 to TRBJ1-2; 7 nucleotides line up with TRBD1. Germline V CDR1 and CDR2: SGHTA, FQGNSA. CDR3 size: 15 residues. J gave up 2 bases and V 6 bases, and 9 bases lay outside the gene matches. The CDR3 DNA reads TGTGCCAGCAGGGATTCAGGGGGGAAAAACTATGGCTACACCTTC. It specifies CASRDSGGKNYGYTF.

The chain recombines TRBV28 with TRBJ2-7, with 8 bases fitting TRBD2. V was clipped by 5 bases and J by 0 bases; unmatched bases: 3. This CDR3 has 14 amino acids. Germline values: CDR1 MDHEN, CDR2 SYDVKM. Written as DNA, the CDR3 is TGTGCCAGCAGTCCCAGCGGGAGCTCCTACGAGCAGTACTTC. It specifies CASSPSGSSYEQYF.

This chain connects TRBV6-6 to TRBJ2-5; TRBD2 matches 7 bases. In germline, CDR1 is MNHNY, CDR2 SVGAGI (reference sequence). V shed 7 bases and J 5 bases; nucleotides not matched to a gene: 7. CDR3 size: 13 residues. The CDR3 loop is CASIGGSIETQYF. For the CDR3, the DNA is TGTGCCAGCATAGGCGGGAGTATCGAGACCCAGTACTTC.

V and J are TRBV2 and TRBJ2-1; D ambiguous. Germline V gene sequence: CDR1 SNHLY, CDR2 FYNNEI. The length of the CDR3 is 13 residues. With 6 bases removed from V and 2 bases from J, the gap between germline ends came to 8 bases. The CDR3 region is CASSRWTYNEQFF. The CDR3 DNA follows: TGTGCCAGCAGCAGGTGGACCTACAATGAGCAGTTCTTC.

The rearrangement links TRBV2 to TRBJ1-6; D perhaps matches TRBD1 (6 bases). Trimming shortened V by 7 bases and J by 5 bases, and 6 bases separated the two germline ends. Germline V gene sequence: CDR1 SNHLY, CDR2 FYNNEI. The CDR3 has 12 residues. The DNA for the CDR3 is TGTGCCAGCAAGGGGGATAATTCACCCCTCCACTTT. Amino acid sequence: CASKGDNSPLHF.

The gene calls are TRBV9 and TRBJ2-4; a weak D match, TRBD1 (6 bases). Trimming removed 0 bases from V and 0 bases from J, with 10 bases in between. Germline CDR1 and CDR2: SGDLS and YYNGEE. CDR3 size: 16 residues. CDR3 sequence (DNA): TGTGCCAGCAGCGTAGGGGCAGGGGTAGCCAAAAACATTCAGTACTTC. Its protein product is CASSVGAGVAKNIQYF.